The 25 T cell receptor delta chains listed next were all sequenced from one sample in a study of DNA immune sequencing with unique molecular identifiers (TCRdb year 2020). To prepare the library, multiplex PCR was applied. The data were produced on an Illumina MiniSeq. A 32-plex assay with primers for all 8 TRDV and 4 TRDJ genes covering the CDR3 was used to amplify genomic DNA. A 12-nucleotide UMI was introduced during roughly 3 barcoding PCR cycles, after which a second PCR was performed with Illumina adapter primers. TCRdb called clones from the public reads with CATT, and repeated DNA sequences were later combined into one row. The sample includes several hundred delta-chain clones, with over 20% observed a single time. Just under 45% of the sample lies in the top ten. The sample consisted of gamma-delta T cells enriched from blood buffy coat, or unenriched PBMCs (not recorded which). Receptor source: a human donor in good health.

This clone is judged medium-sized. This chain uses TRAV29/DV5 with TRDJ1; TRDD2 matches 9 bases. The CDR3 length is 24 residues. Germline V gives CDR1 NSMFDY, CDR2 ISSIKDK. The V gene end was trimmed by 0 bases and the J gene end by 1 base; junction bases not matched to a gene: 31. The CDR3 DNA reads as TGTGCAGCAAGCGCGAACCTTCCTACAACCTACCGAATCTACGCCCCCGCATCCACCGATAAACTCATCTTT. Translating it yields CAASANLPTTYRIYAPASTDKLIF.

This clone is large in the sample. This same CDR3 is encoded by further DNA sequences in the sample. This chain links TRDV2 with TRDJ1, with TRDD3 matching over 7 bases. This CDR3 is built from 15 residues. From germline, CDR1 is GEAIGNYY and CDR2 EKD. V was clipped by 2 bases and J by 2 bases; unmatched bases: 7. For the CDR3, the DNA is TGTGCCTGTGACAAGGTTGGGGGACAGACCGATAAACTCATCTTT. Translation: CACDKVGGQTDKLIF.

This clone was counted a few times. This likely reflects a read error, since a far larger clone is one base away. Other DNA sequences of this sample code for an identical CDR3. The gene calls are TRDV2 and TRDJ1, with TRDD3 matching over 10 bases. Germline-derived CDR1 and CDR2 are GEAIGNYY and EKD. The junction had 13 bases not matched to a gene; V was cut back by 0 bases and J by 4 bases. The CDR3 consists of 18 residues. The CDR3 protein is CACDTVTTLGDNGDKLIF. In nucleotides, the CDR3 is TGTGCCTGTGACACCGTAACCACGCTGGGGGATAATGGCGATAAACTCATCTTT.

By proportion, this clone is large (0.1 to 1%). CDR3: CACDPVGTAGGYRGKLIF. CDR3 sequence (DNA): TGTGCCTGTGACCCCGTCGGGACGGCTGGGGGATACCGGGGTAAACTCATCTTT. This chain uses TRDV2 with TRDJ1; 11 positions match TRDD3. The CDR3 is 18 residues long. CDR1 GEAIGNYY and CDR2 EKD come from the germline V gene. V trimming: 3 bases; J trimming: 7 bases; junction bases outside the gene matches: 18.

Concerning this clone: This DNA's translation differs at residue 5 from TCRdb's protein, which comes from a much larger clone; a read error is likely, and the protein shown is translated from the DNA. The rearrangement joins TRDV2 to TRDJ1; 13 positions agree with TRDD3. In germline, CDR1 is GEAIGNYY, CDR2 EKD. The V segment lost 2 bases and the J segment 2 bases; nucleotides outside the gene matches: 16. The CDR3 totals 20 residues. The CDR3 here is CACDKLGTGGYARSTDKLIF. CDR3 bases: TGTGCCTGTGACAAGTTGGGTACTGGGGGATACGCGAGGTCAACCGATAAACTCATCTTT.

In this sample, this clone is medium-sized. This sample includes further DNA sequences coding for the same CDR3. V usage is TRDV1 and J usage is TRDJ1; TRDD3 aligns across 12 bases. Germline CDR1 reads TSWWSYY; CDR2 reads QGS. The junction had 25 bases not matched to a gene; V was cut back by 2 bases and J by 0 bases. The CDR3 length is 24 residues. Here the CDR3 DNA reads TGTGCTCTTGGGGAAAGAGGGTTTGAGTTCGAGTACTGGGGGATACACGGGTACACCGATAAACTCATCTTT. It translates to CALGERGFEFEYWGIHGYTDKLIF.

J is TRDJ1 and V is TRDV1, with TRDD3 matching over 9 bases. The germline V gene encodes CDR1 TSWWSYY and CDR2 QGS. Germline trimming cut 1 base from V and 7 bases from J; bases unmatched to any gene: 31. The CDR3 has 23 residues. CDR3 in amino acids: CALGERRLEPLRVGDKAGVKLIF. The DNA of the CDR3 is TGTGCTCTTGGGGAACGGCGCCTAGAACCTCTCAGAGTGGGGGATAAAGCGGGTGTTAAACTCATCTTT.

Regarding this clone: This likely stems from a read error, as it lies one base from a far larger clone. The chain employs TRDV2 and TRDJ1; 11 nucleotides align to TRDD3. V was pared by 0 bases and J by 0 bases, with 32 bases of the junction left unmatched. Germline lookup yields CDR1 GEAIGNYY and CDR2 EKD. The CDR3 covers 26 residues. Written as DNA, the CDR3 is TGTGCCTGTGACACCGTAGTACCTACGAAATTTACTGGGGGATATGAAAAGGTGGGGGACACCGATAAACTCATCTTT. Encoded protein: CACDTVVPTKFTGGYEKVGDTDKLIF.

With respect to this clone: This probably arose from a read error, given a far larger clone one base away. V gene TRDV2 combines with J gene TRDJ1, with a weak D call TRDD3 (5 bases). The CDR3 totals 14 residues. Germline V lookup: CDR1 GEAIGNYY, CDR2 EKD. The V end was cut by 2 bases, the J end by 0 bases, with 9 bases between. CDR3 protein: CACDKVGNTDKLIF. In DNA form, the CDR3 reads TGTGCCTGTGACAAAGTGGGGAACACCGATAAACTCATCTTT.

Note on this clone: This likely came from a read error, as a far larger clone is one base away. For the CDR3, the DNA is TGTGCCTGTGACCAAATCAAGGAGGAGCCCTCCTGGGACACCCGACACATGTTTTTC. Its protein product is CACDQIKEEPSWDTRHMFF. V gene TRDV2 combines with J gene TRDJ3, with D maybe TRDD3 (5 bases). Germline loops: CDR1 GEAIGNYY, CDR2 EKD. The CDR3 runs 19 residues.

A word on this clone: This could be a read error, since a much larger clone is one nucleotide away. Other DNA sequences in this sample translate to the same CDR3. J is TRDJ1 and V is TRDV1; 11 bases map to TRDD3. The germline gives CDR1 TSWWSYY, CDR2 QGS. The V gene end was trimmed by 1 base and the J gene end by 0 bases; junction bases not matched to a gene: 31. CDR3 length: 26 amino acids. CDR3: CALGERRSYVLWGIRARSWYTDKLIF. The CDR3 nucleotides are TGTGCTCTTGGGGAACGGAGGTCCTACGTGCTGTGGGGGATACGGGCGAGGAGTTGGTACACCGATAAACTCATCTTT.

Judged by abundance, this clone is medium-sized (0.01 to 0.1%). The chain links TRDV1 to TRDJ1; weak D call: TRDD3 (5 bases). Germline V gives CDR1 TSWWSYY, CDR2 QGS. CDR3 length equals 19 residues. The V end lost 1 base, the J end lost 1 base, and 22 bases lay between the germline ends. The CDR3 loop is CALGEPILRPTGVTDKLIF. The CDR3 bases are TGTGCTCTTGGGGAACCCATTCTCCGCCCAACGGGGGTCACCGATAAACTCATCTTT.

Comment on this clone: The translation of this DNA and the TCRdb protein of a much larger clone differ at residue 10, probably owing to a read error; the protein shown here is translated from the DNA. The genes are TRDV2 and TRDJ1; 11 nucleotides align to TRDD3. V was clipped by 0 bases and J by 2 bases; unmatched bases: 7. The CDR3 consists of 17 residues. Germline values: CDR1 GEAIGNYY, CDR2 EKD. The CDR3 here is CACDTVGGYGGTDKLIF. The CDR3 region has the DNA TGTGCCTGTGACACCGTTGGGGGATACGGTGGGACCGATAAACTCATCTTT.

For this clone: This likely stems from a read error, as it lies one base from a far larger clone. V gene TRDV1 combines with J gene TRDJ1; weak D call: TRDD3 (6 bases). The germline CDR1 and CDR2 sequences are TSWWSYY and QGS. This CDR3 region has 23 residues. V gave up 3 bases and J gave up 0 bases, with 35 bases separating them. In DNA form, the CDR3 reads TGTGCTCTTGGGGACCTACCAAGGACTCCCTACGTCCGGGGGGGGACGTACACCGATAAACTCATCTTT. This sequence encodes CALGDLPRTPYVRGGTYTDKLIF.

Within the sample, this clone is large. The V call is TRDV2, the J call TRDJ1, with 11 nucleotides matching TRDD3. V lost 0 bases, J lost 1 base, and 6 bases stayed unmatched. The CDR3 is 17 residues long. Germline V gene sequence: CDR1 GEAIGNYY, CDR2 EKD. In DNA, the CDR3 is TGTGCCTGTGACACCGTTGGGGGATACGCCTCCACCGATAAACTCATCTTT. It yields the protein CACDTVGGYASTDKLIF.

As concerns this clone: A far larger clone is one base from this, pointing to a likely read error. Other DNA sequences in this specimen translate into the identical CDR3. CDR3 in amino acids: CACDLLGDLYTDKLIF. In nucleotides, the CDR3 is TGTGCCTGTGACCTCCTGGGGGATCTTTACACCGATAAACTCATCTTT. The rearrangement uses TRDV2 and TRDJ1, with 9 bases lining up with TRDD3. The CDR3 has 16 residues. V trimming: 3 bases; J trimming: 0 bases; junction bases outside the gene matches: 7. Germline V gene sequence: CDR1 GEAIGNYY, CDR2 EKD.

This clone occurred a few times. The chain has TRDV2 and TRDJ2; maybe TRDD3 (6 bases). Germline-derived CDR1 and CDR2 are GEAIGNYY and EKD. The CDR3 contains 17 residues. V lost 0 bases to trimming and J lost 6 bases, with 19 bases between them. In nucleotides, the CDR3 is TGTGCCTGTGACACCGGGCTAGGGGGACCCGAGGCAGCACAACTCTTCTTT. Translating it yields CACDTGLGGPEAAQLFF.

About this clone: The mismatch at residue 9 between this DNA's translation and the TCRdb protein of a much larger clone likely reflects a read error; the protein shown is translated from the DNA. The chain has TRDV2 and TRDJ1; perhaps TRDD3 as D (5 bases). The CDR3 length is 20 residues. V dropped 5 bases and J dropped 0 bases, with 30 bases sitting between them. Germline V CDR1 and CDR2: GEAIGNYY, EKD. The CDR3 is CACAQLRTRGQPMYTDKLIF. As DNA, the CDR3 is TGTGCCTGTGCCCAACTTCGTACTCGGGGACAACCCATGTACACCGATAAACTCATCTTT.

This clone was seen only a few times. The chain carries TRDV3 and TRDJ1, with TRDD3 matching over 11 bases. Germline-derived CDR1 and CDR2 are TVYSNPD and GDNSRS (reference sequence). J gave up 2 bases and V 5 bases, and 22 bases lay outside the gene matches. The CDR3 runs to 19 residues. The CDR3 nucleotides are TGTGCCGTCCACGCCGCTCAGGTGGGGGATACGCTAACGACCGATAAACTCATCTTT. Its translation: CAVHAAQVGDTLTTDKLIF.

As to this clone: A far larger clone is off by one base, so a read error is likely. The chain has TRDV2 and TRDJ3, with 7 nucleotides matching TRDD3. CDR1 is GEAIGNYY and CDR2 is EKD in the germline V gene. CDR3 length: 20 residues. The CDR3 region is CACDTGSLGVGSWDTRLMFF. The CDR3 DNA is TGTGCCTGTGACACGGGAAGCCTGGGGGTCGGCTCCTGGGACACCCGACTGATGTTTTTC.

This clone has just a few counts. A far bigger clonotype differs at one base, so this is likely a read error. The genes are TRDV2 and TRDJ1; D may be TRDD3 (6 bases). The CDR3 is 14 amino acids. From germline, CDR1 is GEAIGNYY and CDR2 EKD. CDR3 sequence (DNA): TGTGCCCGTGACAAAGTGGGGGACACCGATAAACTCATCTTT. It translates to CARDKVGDTDKLIF.

This clone is judged large. Other nucleotide sequences in the sample specify the same CDR3. V and J are TRDV2 and TRDJ1, with TRDD3 matching over 11 bases. Germline V gene sequence: CDR1 GEAIGNYY, CDR2 EKD. The CDR3 extends over 18 amino acids. J was trimmed by 2 bases and V by 2 bases; bases with no gene match: 12. This chain's CDR3 is CACDILGDTGGETDKLIF. Here the CDR3 DNA reads TGTGCCTGTGACATTTTGGGGGATACGGGGGGCGAGACCGATAAACTCATCTTT.

A note on this clone: TCRdb's listed protein matches a much larger clone and diverges from this DNA's translation at residue 17, likely through a read error; the protein shown comes from the DNA. The chain combines TRDV2 with TRDJ3, with TRDD3 matching 11 bases. The CDR3 is 20 amino acids. Per germline, CDR1 GEAIGNYY and CDR2 EKD. The chain's CDR3 is CACEPYWGIIGSWDTRPMFF. The DNA of the CDR3 is TGTGCCTGTGAACCGTACTGGGGGATAATAGGCTCCTGGGACACCCGACCGATGTTTTTC.

This clone is categorized as medium-sized. V usage is TRAV38-2/DV8 and J usage is TRDJ1; 8 nucleotides match TRDD3. The CDR3 spans 20 residues. Germline assignment: CDR1 TSESDYY and CDR2 QEAYKQQN. V gave up 0 bases and J gave up 4 bases; unmatched junction bases: 20. CDR3 protein: CAYRSAPPPTGGAGFDKLIF. For the CDR3, the DNA is TGTGCTTATAGGAGCGCGCCTCCTCCGACTGGGGGTGCGGGTTTCGATAAACTCATCTTT.

Comment on this clone: A far larger clone differs by one base, so this is likely a read error. This chain joins TRDV2 and TRDJ3; no firm D call. There are 19 residues in the CDR3. Germline loops: CDR1 GEAIGNYY, CDR2 EKD. The CDR3 DNA reads as TGTGCCTGTGACCAAATCAAGGAGGAGCCCTCCTGTGACACCCGACAGATGTTTTTC. Translated: CACDQIKEEPSCDTRQMFF.